The entry that follows covers one T cell receptor (beta chain) sequence. Its matching antigen is unknown. PCR was performed using 60 Vbeta and 13 Jbeta primers. This table comes from immunoSEQ multiplex PCR, and its TCRdb copy is limited to in-frame clones, with some not included. The sample has 180,000 or so clones. This sample is part of a study of cytomegalovirus exposure and HLA in healthy donors. Notes on the study in general: With DRB1 most and HLA-C fewest, TCR association rates differed between HLA loci in a later analysis.

CDR3 length: 14 residues. Trimming left V 3 bases short and J 4 bases short, with 13 bases between. Germline lookup yields CDR1 MNHEY and CDR2 SMNVEV (reference sequence). The donors comprised healthy bone marrow donors. V usage is TRBV27 and J usage is TRBJ2-7; TRBD1 is a possible D gene (6 bases). This sequence was found in a woman between 18 and 29 years old in good health and CMV-seropositive. Input material: PBMCs. The CDR3 loop is CASSLQGHRYEQYF. CDR3 bases: TGTGCCAGCAGTTTGCAGGGGCATCGGTACGAGCAGTACTTC.